This paragraph covers one TCR beta chain sequence. This sample stems from a study of T cell changes during pregnancy in multiple sclerosis. The CDR3 consists of 15 residues. Germline values: CDR1 SQVTM, CDR2 ANQGSEA. J lost 0 bases, V lost 4 bases, and 7 bases had no gene match. Data came from immunoSEQ multiplex PCR; TCRdb stores just in-frame clones and leaves some out. Here the sample spans under 95,000 clones, just under 95% being singletons. This receptor was identified in a female donor with multiple sclerosis, enrolled in a pregnancy study. The chain has TRBV29-1 and TRBJ2-3; 7 nucleotides agree with TRBD2. Here the sequenced sample was peripheral blood, taken in the second trimester of pregnancy. The CDR3 DNA reads TGCAGCGTTGCTGTGGCTAGCGGTAGCACAGATACGCAGTATTTT. Protein sequence: CSVAVASGSTDTQYF.